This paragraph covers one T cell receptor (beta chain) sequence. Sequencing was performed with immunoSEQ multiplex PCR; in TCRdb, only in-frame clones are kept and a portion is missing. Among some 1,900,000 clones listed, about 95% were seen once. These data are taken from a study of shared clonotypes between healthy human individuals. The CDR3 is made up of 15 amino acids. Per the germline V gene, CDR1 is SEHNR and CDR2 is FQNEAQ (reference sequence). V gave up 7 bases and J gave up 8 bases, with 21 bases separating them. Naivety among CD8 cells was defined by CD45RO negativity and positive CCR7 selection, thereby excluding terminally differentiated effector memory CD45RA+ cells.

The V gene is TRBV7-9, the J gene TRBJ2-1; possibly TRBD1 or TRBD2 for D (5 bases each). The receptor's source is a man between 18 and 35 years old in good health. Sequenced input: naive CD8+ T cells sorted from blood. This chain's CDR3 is CASTHPGRRLDEQFF. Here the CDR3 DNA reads TGTGCCAGCACCCACCCGGGACGGCGATTGGATGAGCAGTTCTTC.